Below, 20 T cell receptor beta chains from the same sample are listed, as sequenced in a study of cytomegalovirus exposure and HLA in healthy donors. The table came from immunoSEQ multiplex PCR; TCRdb's copy has only in-frame clones and leaves some out. The data show 68,000 or so clones, roughly nine tenths seen once. Input material: PBMCs. The origin of the receptors is a woman aged 18-35 years in good health and CMV-seronegative.

The V call is TRBV30, the J call TRBJ2-1, with 7 bases fitting TRBD1. CDR3 size: 14 residues. Germline V gene data show CDR1 as GTSNPN and CDR2 as SVGIG (reference sequence). J gave up 8 bases and V 2 bases, and 9 bases lay outside the gene matches. The CDR3 loop reads CAWSQGVAGDEQFF. CDR3 nucleotides: TGTGCCTGGAGTCAGGGGGTTGCTGGCGATGAGCAGTTCTTC.

The gene calls are TRBV7-9 and TRBJ2-1, with 7 positions matching TRBD2. The CDR3 sequence is 17 residues long. The germline V gene has CDR1 SEHNR and CDR2 FQNEAQ (reference sequence). Losses at the gene ends were 0 bases for V and 7 bases for J; bases not matched to a gene: 12. In DNA form, the CDR3 reads TGTGCCAGCAGCTTAGCGCTCTGGCGGGAGTTAGGGAATGAGCAGTTCTTC. It translates to CASSLALWRELGNEQFF.

The rearrangement uses TRBV4-2 and TRBJ2-7; TRBD2 aligns across 14 bases. The junction had 7 bases not matched to a gene; V was cut back by 4 bases and J by 5 bases. The CDR3 extends over 16 amino acids. The germline V gene has CDR1 LGHNA and CDR2 YNFKEQ. The CDR3 DNA sequence: TGTGCCAGCAGCCTACGACTAGCGGGAGGGCCCAACGAGCAGTACTTC. Translation: CASSLRLAGGPNEQYF.

This clone showed up just once. The V gene is TRBV6-5, the J gene TRBJ1-1, with a weak D call TRBD1 (5 bases). Trimming took off 7 bases at V and 10 bases at J, with 16 bases between the two ends. This CDR3 has 12 amino acids. Per germline, CDR1 MNHEY and CDR2 SVGAGI. The CDR3 protein is CASKDTGSGAFF. CDR3 bases: TGTGCCAGCAAAGATACAGGAAGTGGAGCTTTCTTT.

This clone has just one count. V is TRBV7-9 and J is TRBJ2-5, with unresolved D. The J call may be wrong; the DNA end is better matched by TRBJ2-7. The CDR3 runs 12 residues. Germline V gives CDR1 SEHNR, CDR2 FQNEAQ (reference sequence). For the CDR3, the DNA is TGTGCCAGCAGCTTAATCGCCTACGAGCAGTACTTC. Translating gives CASSLIAYEQYF.

This chain joins TRBV2 and TRBJ1-5; a possible D gene is TRBD1 (5 bases). The germline V and J ends were trimmed by 5 bases and 0 bases, with 5 bases remaining between them. CDR3 size: 13 residues. CDR1 and CDR2 (germline): SNHLY, FYNNEI. The CDR3 region has the DNA TGTGCCAGCAGTCAGGGTAGCAATCAGCCCCAGCATTTT. The encoded protein is CASSQGSNQPQHF.

The rearrangement links TRBV11-2 to TRBJ2-2; maybe TRBD2 (5 bases). Germline CDR1 and CDR2: SGHAT and FQNNGV. The V end was cut by 5 bases, the J end by 0 bases, with 7 bases between. The length of the CDR3 is 14 residues. CDR3 sequence: CASSRLPNTGELFF. The CDR3 coding sequence is TGTGCCAGCAGCCGACTACCGAACACCGGGGAGCTGTTTTTT.

The V gene is TRBV30, the J gene TRBJ1-1; D not resolved. Per germline, CDR1 GTSNPN and CDR2 SVGIG (reference sequence). The CDR3 is 11 residues long. V lost 8 bases to trimming and J lost 1 base, with 8 bases between them. This CDR3 reads CAGERNTEAFF. CDR3 sequence (DNA): TGTGCCGGAGAGAGGAACACTGAAGCTTTCTTT.

CDR3: CASSLGTGQYNEKLFF. As DNA, the CDR3 is TGCGCCAGCAGCTTGGGTACGGGACAGTATAATGAAAAACTGTTTTTT. V gene TRBV5-1 combines with J gene TRBJ1-4; 7 nucleotides agree with TRBD1. Germline V gene lookup returns CDR1 SGHRS and CDR2 YFSETQ. V lost 0 bases and J lost 4; bases outside the gene matches: 6. CDR3 length equals 16 residues.

This clone was observed once. The gene calls are TRBV19 and TRBJ1-1; D is unclear. The CDR3 is made up of 15 amino acids. The germline gives CDR1 LNHDA, CDR2 SQIVND (reference sequence). Trimming stripped 3 bases from V and 3 bases from J, with 14 bases between. CDR3 coding DNA: TGTGCCAGTAGTATTGGCGGCAGATACTACACTGAAGCTTTCTTT. It codes for CASSIGGRYYTEAFF.

This chain joins TRBV7-2 and TRBJ2-7; TRBD2 matches at 13 bases. Germline loops: CDR1 SGHTA, CDR2 FQGNSA. This CDR3 has 15 residues. V trimming: 4 bases; J trimming: 1 base; junction bases outside the gene matches: 1. In DNA form, the CDR3 reads TGTGCCAGCAGCTGGACTAGCGGGGGTTCCTACGAGCAGTACTTC. Amino acid sequence: CASSWTSGGSYEQYF.

The J gene is TRBJ2-2, the V gene TRBV4-1, with D perhaps matching TRBD1 (5 bases). Trimming removed 1 base at V and 3 bases at J, with 9 bases between. This CDR3 region has 15 residues. Germline CDR1 MGHRA, CDR2 YSYEKL. The CDR3 region has the DNA TGCGCCAGCAGCCAAGTCGACAGCTACACCGGGGAGCTGTTTTTT. Amino acids: CASSQVDSYTGELFF.

The chain joins TRBV19 to TRBJ2-2; the match to TRBD1 covers 7 bases. Germline trimming cut 6 bases from V and 6 bases from J; bases unmatched to any gene: 4. The CDR3 consists of 13 residues. Germline CDR1 and CDR2: LNHDA and SQIVND (reference sequence). Here the CDR3 reads CASRLGQPGELFF. The CDR3 region has the DNA TGTGCCAGTAGGCTGGGACAGCCCGGGGAGCTGTTTTTT.

This chain links TRBV9 with TRBJ1-3, with a tentative D call TRBD1 (6 bases). With 4 bases removed from V and 1 base from J, the gap between germline ends came to 9 bases. CDR3 length: 14 amino acids. Germline V gives CDR1 SGDLS, CDR2 YYNGEE. In nucleotides, the CDR3 is TGTGCCAGCAGCAAAGGGGGTTCTGGAAACACCATATATTTT. As protein: CASSKGGSGNTIYF.

The chain is built from TRBV28 and TRBJ1-6; D perhaps matches TRBD1 (5 bases). The germline gives CDR1 MDHEN, CDR2 SYDVKM. V lost 3 bases and J 6 bases, leaving 12 bases between the germline ends. The length of the CDR3 is 15 residues. In nucleotides, the CDR3 is TGTGCCAGCAGTTTGCTCGGCAGGGCTAATTCACCCCTCCACTTT. This sequence encodes CASSLLGRANSPLHF.

This rearrangement joins TRBV27 to TRBJ2-1, with 7 bases that match TRBD1. The germline gives CDR1 MNHEY, CDR2 SMNVEV (reference sequence). The CDR3 is made up of 13 amino acids. V lost 8 bases and J lost 4; bases outside the gene matches: 5. The CDR3 DNA sequence: TGTGCCAGCGGCCGGGACAGTTACAATGAGCAGTTCTTC. Amino acid sequence: CASGRDSYNEQFF.

This clone showed up just once. The chain uses TRBV7-2 and TRBJ1-2, with 8 bases fitting TRBD1. The CDR3 has 15 amino acids. Germline values: CDR1 SGHTA, CDR2 FQGNSA. Trimming cost V 0 bases and J 6 bases; bases outside gene matches: 6. CDR3 in amino acids: CASSLAPGGDDGYTF. CDR3 nucleotide sequence: TGTGCCAGCAGCTTAGCGCCAGGGGGCGACGATGGCTACACCTTC.

In this sample, this clone turned up a few times. The CDR3 DNA sequence: TGCGCCAGCAGCGCGGCGACTAAGACAGGGGCCTACGAGCAGTACTTC. This codes for CASSAATKTGAYEQYF. The rearrangement joins TRBV5-1 to TRBJ2-7; 8 bases are a match to TRBD1. Losses at the gene ends were 4 bases for V and 2 bases for J; bases not matched to a gene: 11. Germline CDR1 SGHRS, CDR2 YFSETQ. The CDR3 spans 16 residues.

J is TRBJ1-2 and V is TRBV6-5; the D gene is possibly TRBD1 (6 bases). This CDR3 has 14 amino acids. V was pared by 0 bases and J by 6 bases, with 11 bases between. CDR1 MNHEY and CDR2 SVGAGI come from the germline V gene. The CDR3 spells CASSYSMGADGYTF. The CDR3 region has the DNA TGTGCCAGCAGTTACTCGATGGGGGCAGATGGCTACACCTTC.

This clone occurred a few times. The chain is built from TRBV11-3 and TRBJ2-7, with 9 bases aligning to TRBD1. There are 13 residues in the CDR3. CDR1 SGHNT and CDR2 YENEEA come from the germline V gene. Trimming at V came to 5 bases and at J to 5 bases, leaving 4 bases not matched to a gene. The CDR3 DNA is TGTGCCAGCAGCCTACAGGGGGCCGACGAGCAGTACTTC. This sequence encodes CASSLQGADEQYF.